This TCR beta chain emerged from a study of response to subunit inactivated influenza vaccine. Broader study findings: After each seasonal influenza vaccination, few new T cells are recruited, the authors suggested.

On this clonotype: Its antigen remains unknown.

The length of the CDR3 is 16 residues. Trimming removed 0 bases from V and 5 bases from J; junction bases left unmatched: 9. The V gene's germline CDR1 is SGHRS and CDR2 YFSETQ. MiXCR, applied by TCRdb to the RT-PCR reads, yields one record per CDR3 protein. The sample consists of roughly 570,000 distinct CDR3 sequences, 13% of them appearing once. This sample comprised PBMCs from blood, obtained 35 to 45 days after vaccination. The V gene is TRBV5-1, the J gene TRBJ2-5; 8 bases align to TRBD2. This clonotype originated in a man aged 45 to 65 who received an inactivated influenza vaccine. CDR3 residues: CASSLGPAGVPETQYF. The CDR3, as DNA: TGCGCCAGCAGCTTGGGGCCAGCGGGAGTACCCGAGACCCAGTACTTC. Based on the CDR3 plus reference TRBV5-1 and TRBJ2-5, the full variable domain is KAGVTQTPRYLIKTRGQQVTLSCSPISGHRSVSWYQQTPGQGLQFLFEYFSETQRNKGNFPGRFSGRQFSNSRSEMNVSTLELGDSALYLCASSLGPAGVPETQYFGPGTRLLVL.